Given below is one TCR beta chain in context. Its matching antigen is unknown. This specimen belongs to a study of vaccination effects on CD4 cells after COVID-19. Whole-study context: Sampling of a couple of convalescent patients took place 16 days and one week prior to vaccination. Study outcomes and limitations: Marked contraction was observed in infection-induced and vaccine-induced clones late after vaccination.

In germline, CDR1 is SGHNT, CDR2 YYREEE (reference sequence). V was pared by 5 bases and J by 6 bases, with 12 bases of the junction left unmatched. CDR3 length equals 16 residues. Antigen-specific CD4+ T cell clonotypes were called by their expansion after viral peptide-pool culture in ViraFEST. Cultured cells yielded isolated CD4+ T cells after about ten days. The person had PCR-confirmed SARS-CoV-2 infection between March and December 2020. On day 3 and again on day 7, half the medium was replaced with IL-2 medium. Measured with immunoSEQ multiplex PCR; TCRdb has only the in-frame clones, and not every one. Of around 37,000 clones detected, roughly 66% appear once; the ten largest clones hold 25% to 35%.

Sequencing used CD4+ T cells from PBMCs cultured with a peptide pool, obtained before COVID-19 vaccination. The V call is TRBV5-4, the J call TRBJ2-3; TRBD2 agrees at 10 bases. The TCR comes from a human donor who had a prior SARS-CoV-2 infection. The CDR3 DNA follows: TGTGCCAGCAGACAGTCTAGCGGGAGTGGTGTGGATACGCAGTATTTT. This encodes CASRQSSGSGVDTQYF.